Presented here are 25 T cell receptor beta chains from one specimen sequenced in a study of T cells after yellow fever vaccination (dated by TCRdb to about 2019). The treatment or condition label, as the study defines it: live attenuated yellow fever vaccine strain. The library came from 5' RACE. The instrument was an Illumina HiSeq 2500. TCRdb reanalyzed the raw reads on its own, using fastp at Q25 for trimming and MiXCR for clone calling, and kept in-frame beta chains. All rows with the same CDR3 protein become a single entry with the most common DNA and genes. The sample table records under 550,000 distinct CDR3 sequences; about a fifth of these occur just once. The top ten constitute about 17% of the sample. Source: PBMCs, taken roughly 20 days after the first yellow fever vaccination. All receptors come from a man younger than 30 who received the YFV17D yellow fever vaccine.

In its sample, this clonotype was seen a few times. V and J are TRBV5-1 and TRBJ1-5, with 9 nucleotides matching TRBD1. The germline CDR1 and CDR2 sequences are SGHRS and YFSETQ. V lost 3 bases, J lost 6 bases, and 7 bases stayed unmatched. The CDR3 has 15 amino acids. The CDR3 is CASSWDTGGGQPQHF. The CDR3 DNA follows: TGCGCCAGCAGCTGGGATACAGGGGGCGGTCAGCCCCAGCATTTT. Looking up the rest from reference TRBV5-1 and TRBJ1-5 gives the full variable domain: KAGVTQTPRYLIKTRGQQVTLSCSPISGHRSVSWYQQTPGQGLQFLFEYFSETQRNKGNFPGRFSGRQFSNSRSEMNVSTLELGDSALYLCASSWDTGGGQPQHFGDGTRLSIL.

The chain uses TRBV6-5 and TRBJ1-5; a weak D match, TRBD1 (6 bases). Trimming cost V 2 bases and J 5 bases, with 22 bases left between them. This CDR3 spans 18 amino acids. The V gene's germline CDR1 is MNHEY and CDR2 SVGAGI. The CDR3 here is CASSYPPRGGPKDQPQHF. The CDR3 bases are TGTGCCAGCAGTTACCCCCCCCGCGGGGGGCCTAAGGATCAGCCCCAGCATTTT.

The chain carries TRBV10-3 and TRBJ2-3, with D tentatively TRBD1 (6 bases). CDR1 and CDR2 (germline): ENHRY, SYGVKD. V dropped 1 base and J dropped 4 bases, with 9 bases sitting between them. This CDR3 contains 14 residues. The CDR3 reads CAISEFSGADTQYF. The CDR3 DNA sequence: TGTGCCATCAGTGAGTTTTCAGGGGCAGATACGCAGTATTTT.

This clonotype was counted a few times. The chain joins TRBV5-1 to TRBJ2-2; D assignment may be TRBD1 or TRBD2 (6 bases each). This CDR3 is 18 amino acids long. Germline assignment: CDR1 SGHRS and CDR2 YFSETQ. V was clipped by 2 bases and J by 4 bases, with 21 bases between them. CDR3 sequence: CASSFQGRYLGSTGELFF. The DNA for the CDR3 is TGCGCCAGCAGCTTCCAGGGGAGATATCTCGGGAGCACCGGGGAGCTGTTTTTT.

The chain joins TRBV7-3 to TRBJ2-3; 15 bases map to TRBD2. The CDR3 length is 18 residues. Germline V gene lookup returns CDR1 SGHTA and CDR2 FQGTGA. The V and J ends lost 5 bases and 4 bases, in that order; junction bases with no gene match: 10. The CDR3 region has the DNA TGTGCCAGCAGCCCGGGACTAGCGGGGGGACATTCCGCAGATACGCAGTATTTT. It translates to CASSPGLAGGHSADTQYF.

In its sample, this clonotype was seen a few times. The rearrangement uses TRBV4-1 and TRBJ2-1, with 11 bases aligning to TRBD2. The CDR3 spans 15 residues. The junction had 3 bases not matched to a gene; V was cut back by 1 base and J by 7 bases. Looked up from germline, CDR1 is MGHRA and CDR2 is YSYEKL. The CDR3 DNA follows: TGCGCCAGCAGCCAAGTAGCGGGGGGGGTAAATGAGCAGTTCTTC. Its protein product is CASSQVAGGVNEQFF.

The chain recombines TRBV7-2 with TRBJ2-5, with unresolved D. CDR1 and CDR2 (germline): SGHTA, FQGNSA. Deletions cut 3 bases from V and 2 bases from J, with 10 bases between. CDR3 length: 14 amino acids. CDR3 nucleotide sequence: TGTGCCAGCAGCTTGAGGCCTATGCAAGAGACCCAGTACTTC. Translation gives CASSLRPMQETQYF.

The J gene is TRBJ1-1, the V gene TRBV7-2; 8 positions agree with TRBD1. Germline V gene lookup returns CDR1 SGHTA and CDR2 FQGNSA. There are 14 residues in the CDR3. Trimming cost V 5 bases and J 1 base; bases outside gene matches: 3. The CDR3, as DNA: TGTGCCAGCAGCGCAGGGGGCTCGAACACTGAAGCTTTCTTT. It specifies CASSAGGSNTEAFF.

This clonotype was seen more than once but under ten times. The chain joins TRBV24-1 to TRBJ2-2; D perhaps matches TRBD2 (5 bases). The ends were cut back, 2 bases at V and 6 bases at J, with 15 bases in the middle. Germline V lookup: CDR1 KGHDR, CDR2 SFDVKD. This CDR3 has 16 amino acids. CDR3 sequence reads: CATSDSWEFRPGELFF. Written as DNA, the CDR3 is TGTGCCACCAGTGATTCGTGGGAGTTCCGTCCCGGGGAGCTGTTTTTT.

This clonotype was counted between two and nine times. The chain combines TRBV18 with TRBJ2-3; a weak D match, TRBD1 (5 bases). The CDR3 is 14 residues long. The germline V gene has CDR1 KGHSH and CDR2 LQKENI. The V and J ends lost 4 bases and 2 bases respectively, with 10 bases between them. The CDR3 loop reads CASSLLGPTDTQYF. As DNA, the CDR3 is TGTGCCAGCTCACTCCTGGGGCCCACAGATACGCAGTATTTT. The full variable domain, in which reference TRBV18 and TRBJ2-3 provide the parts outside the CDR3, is NAGVMQNPRHLVRRRGQEARLRCSPMKGHSHVYWYRQLPEEGLKFMVYLQKENIIDESGMPKERFSAEFPKEGPSILRIQQVVRGDSAAYFCASSLLGPTDTQYFGPGTRLTVL.

The DNA of the CDR3 is TGTGCCAGCAGGGAGTATAACCTCTATGGCTACACCTTC. It specifies CASREYNLYGYTF. V usage is TRBV6-1 and J usage is TRBJ1-2; D not certain. CDR3 size: 13 residues. Germline V lookup: CDR1 MNHNS, CDR2 SASEGT. The germline V and J ends were trimmed by 6 bases and 4 bases, with 12 bases remaining between them.

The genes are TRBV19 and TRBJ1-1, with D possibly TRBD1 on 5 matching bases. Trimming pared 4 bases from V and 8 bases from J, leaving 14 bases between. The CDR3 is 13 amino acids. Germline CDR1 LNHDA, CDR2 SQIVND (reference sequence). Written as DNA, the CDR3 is TGTGCCAGTAGTAGGGGGGGACTGCTCGAAGCTTTCTTT. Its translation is CASSRGGLLEAFF.

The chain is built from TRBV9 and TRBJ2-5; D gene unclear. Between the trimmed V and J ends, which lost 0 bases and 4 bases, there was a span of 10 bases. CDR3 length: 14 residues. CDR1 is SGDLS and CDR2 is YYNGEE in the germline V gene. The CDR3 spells CASSVVDTPETQYF. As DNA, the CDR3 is TGTGCCAGCAGCGTAGTTGACACCCCAGAGACCCAGTACTTC.

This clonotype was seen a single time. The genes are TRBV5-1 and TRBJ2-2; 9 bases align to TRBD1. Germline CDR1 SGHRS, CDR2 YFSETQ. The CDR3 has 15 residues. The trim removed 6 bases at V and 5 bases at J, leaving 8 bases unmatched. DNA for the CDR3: TGCGCCAGCATATCTGGGGGACAGGGTACCGGGGAGCTGTTTTTT. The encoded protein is CASISGGQGTGELFF.

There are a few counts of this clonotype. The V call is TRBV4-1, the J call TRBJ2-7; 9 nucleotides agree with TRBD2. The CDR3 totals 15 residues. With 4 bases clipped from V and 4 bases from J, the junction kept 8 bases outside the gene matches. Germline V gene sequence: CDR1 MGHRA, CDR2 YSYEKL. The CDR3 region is CASSRPVAGAYEQYF. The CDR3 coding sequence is TGCGCCAGCAGCCGTCCGGTAGCGGGGGCTTACGAGCAGTACTTC.

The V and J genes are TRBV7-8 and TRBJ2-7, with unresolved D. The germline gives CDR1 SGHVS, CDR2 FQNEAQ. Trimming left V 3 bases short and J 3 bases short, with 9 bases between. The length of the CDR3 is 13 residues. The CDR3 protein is CASSFPEYYEQYF. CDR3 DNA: TGTGCCAGCAGCTTTCCCGAATACTACGAGCAGTACTTC.

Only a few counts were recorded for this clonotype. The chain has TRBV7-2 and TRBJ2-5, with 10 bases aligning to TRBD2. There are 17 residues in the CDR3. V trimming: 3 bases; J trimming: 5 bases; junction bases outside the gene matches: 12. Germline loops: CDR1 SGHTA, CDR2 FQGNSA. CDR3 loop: CASSLGLSGGTQETQYF. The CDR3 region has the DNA TGTGCCAGCAGCTTGGGCCTTAGCGGGGGGACCCAGGAGACCCAGTACTTC.

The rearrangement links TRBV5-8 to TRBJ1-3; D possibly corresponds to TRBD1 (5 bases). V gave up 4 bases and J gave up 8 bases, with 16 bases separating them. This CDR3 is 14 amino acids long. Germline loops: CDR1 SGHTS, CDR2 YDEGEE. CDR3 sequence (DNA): TGTGCCAGCAGCCCAGACAGTCTTGGGGACACCATATATTTT. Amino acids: CASSPDSLGDTIYF.

The CDR3 coding sequence is TGTGCCAGCGGGCTGGTGCGGTCGGGCCTCCGACGCTACGAGCAGTACTTC. Amino acid sequence: CASGLVRSGLRRYEQYF. The V gene is TRBV5-5, the J gene TRBJ2-7; no firm D call. V was trimmed by 7 bases and J by 3 bases, leaving 26 bases between them. The CDR3 consists of 17 residues. The germline V gene encodes CDR1 SGHKS and CDR2 YYEKEE (reference sequence).

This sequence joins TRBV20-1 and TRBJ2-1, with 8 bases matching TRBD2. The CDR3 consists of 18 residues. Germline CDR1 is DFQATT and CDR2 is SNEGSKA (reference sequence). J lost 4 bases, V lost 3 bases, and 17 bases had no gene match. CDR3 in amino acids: CSARGASMVAGYYNEQFF. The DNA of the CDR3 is TGCAGTGCTAGGGGGGCCTCAATGGTAGCGGGGTATTACAATGAGCAGTTCTTC.

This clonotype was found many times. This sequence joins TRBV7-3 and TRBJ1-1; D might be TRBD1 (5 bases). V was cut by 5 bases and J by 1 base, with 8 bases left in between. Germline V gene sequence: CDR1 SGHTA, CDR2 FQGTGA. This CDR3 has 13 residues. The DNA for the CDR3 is TGTGCCAGCAGCCGGACACCGAACACTGAAGCTTTCTTT. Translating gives CASSRTPNTEAFF. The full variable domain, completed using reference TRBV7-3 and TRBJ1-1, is GAGVSQTPSNKVTEKGKYVELRCDPISGHTALYWYRQSLGQGPEFLIYFQGTGAADDSGLPNDRFFAVRPEGSVSTLKIQRTERGDSAVYLCASSRTPNTEAFFGQGTRLTVV.

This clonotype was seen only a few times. CDR3 region: CASSINPGPGNTIYF. The CDR3 DNA sequence: TGTGCCAGCAGTATAAACCCGGGACCTGGAAACACCATATATTTT. The rearrangement joins TRBV12-3 or TRBV12-4 to TRBJ1-3; perhaps TRBD1 as D (5 bases). V lost 5 bases and J 2 bases, leaving 13 bases between the germline ends. CDR3 length equals 15 residues.

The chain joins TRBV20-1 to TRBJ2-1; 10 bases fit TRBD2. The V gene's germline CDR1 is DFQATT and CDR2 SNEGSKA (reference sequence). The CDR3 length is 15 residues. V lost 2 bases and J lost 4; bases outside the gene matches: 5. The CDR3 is CSARLAGVSYNEQFF. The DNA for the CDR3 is TGCAGTGCTAGACTAGCGGGGGTTTCGTACAATGAGCAGTTCTTC.

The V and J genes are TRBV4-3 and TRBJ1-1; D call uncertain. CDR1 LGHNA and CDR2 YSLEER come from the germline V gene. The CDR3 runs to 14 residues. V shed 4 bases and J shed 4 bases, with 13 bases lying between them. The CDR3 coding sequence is TGCGCCAGCAGCCTGGGGTCAAGGCGCACTGAAGCTTTCTTT. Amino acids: CASSLGSRRTEAFF.

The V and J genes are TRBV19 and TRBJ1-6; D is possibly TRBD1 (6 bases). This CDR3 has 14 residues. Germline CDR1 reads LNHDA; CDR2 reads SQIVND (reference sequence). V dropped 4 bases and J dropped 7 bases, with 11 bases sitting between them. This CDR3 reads CASSTEQGNSPLHF. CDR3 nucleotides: TGTGCCAGTAGTACGGAGCAGGGGAATTCACCCCTCCACTTT.